This is a list of T cell receptor beta chains from one sample in a study of CD8 T cells in ankylosing spondylitis. TCRdb re-called the 5' RACE reads with MiXCR, one entry per CDR3 protein. The table lists a few hundred thousand distinct CDR3 sequences, about 13% of them singletons. The sequencing sample was made of blood, either unsorted or a sorted T cell fraction (not recorded which). The receptors shown here come from a male donor with ankylosing spondylitis. Both conserved end residues are part of each CDR3. A D gene is named only where the DNA matches it firmly. Rows may omit the clone size; those that give it use once, few, many or a size class.

CDR3: CASSRGGTGELFF; DNA: TGTGCCAGCAGCCGGGGGGGGACCGGGGAGCTGTTTTTT; J: TRBJ2-2; V: TRBV7-6; D: TRBD2; size: many
CDR3: CASSFSHTPRTGDEQFF; DNA: TGTGCCAGCAGCTTCTCTCACACCCCAAGAACAGGGGATGAGCAGTTCTTC; J: TRBJ2-1; V: TRBV7-8; D: TRBD1; size: few
CDR3: CASNLGQNQPQHF; DNA: TGTGCCAGCAATTTGGGACAGAATCAGCCCCAGCATTTT; J: TRBJ1-5; V: TRBV6-5; D: TRBD1; size: once
CDR3: CASSPGVSAGTGELFF; DNA: TGTGCCAGCAGCCCAGGGGTCAGCGCTGGCACCGGGGAGCTGTTTTTT; J: TRBJ2-2; V: TRBV7-9; D: .; size: few
CDR3: CASSPRAGDPHTGELFF; DNA: TGTGCCAGCAGCCCGAGGGCGGGGGACCCCCACACCGGGGAGCTGTTTTTT; J: TRBJ2-2; V: TRBV7-7; D: TRBD2; size: .
CDR3: CASSEGGADEKLFF; DNA: TGCGCCAGCAGTGAAGGGGGCGCTGATGAAAAACTGTTTTTT; J: TRBJ1-4; V: TRBV10-2; D: TRBD1; size: .
CDR3: CASSLAVSGGNYGYTF; DNA: TGTGCCAGCAGCTTGGCAGTTTCAGGGGGCAACTATGGCTACACCTTC; J: TRBJ1-2; V: TRBV5-5; D: TRBD1; size: few
CDR3: CASSLVGGVQTEAFF; DNA: TGCGCCAGCAGCTTGGTGGGGGGCGTCCAAACTGAAGCTTTCTTT; J: TRBJ1-1; V: TRBV5-1; D: .; size: few
CDR3: CASSFRAGGGFRTEAFF; DNA: TGTGCCAGCAGTTTTAGGGCAGGGGGGGGGTTTCGGACTGAAGCTTTCTTT; J: TRBJ1-1; V: TRBV12-3/TRBV12-4; D: TRBD1; size: few
CDR3: CASSRDPTTGELFF; DNA: TGCGCCAGCAGCCGGGACCCGACCACCGGGGAGCTGTTTTTT; J: TRBJ2-2; V: TRBV4-1; D: .; size: .
CDR3: CASSLPPYGEQFF; DNA: TGCGCCAGCAGCCTCCCCCCTTATGGTGAGCAGTTCTTC; J: TRBJ2-1; V: TRBV5-1; D: .; size: few
CDR3: CASRLAPPKVYTGELFF; DNA: TGTGCCAGCAGGCTAGCGCCTCCAAAGGTGTACACCGGGGAGCTGTTTTTT; J: TRBJ2-2; V: TRBV12-3/TRBV12-4; D: .; size: few
CDR3: CASSLEDFHSYEQYF; DNA: TGTGCCAGCAGCCTAGAGGACTTTCACTCCTACGAGCAGTACTTC; J: TRBJ2-7; V: TRBV7-8; D: .; size: few
CDR3: CASSVKGHPNTGELFF; DNA: TGTGCCAGCAGCGTGAAGGGACATCCGAACACCGGGGAGCTGTTTTTT; J: TRBJ2-2; V: TRBV9; D: .; size: .
CDR3: CSVDGGREWTDTQYF; DNA: TGCAGCGTTGATGGCGGGAGGGAATGGACAGATACGCAGTATTTT; J: TRBJ2-3; V: TRBV29-1; D: TRBD2; size: .
CDR3: CASSYLPSGQETQYF; DNA: TGCGCCAGCAGCTACCTGCCTAGCGGCCAAGAGACCCAGTACTTC; J: TRBJ2-5; V: TRBV5-1; D: TRBD2; size: .
CDR3: CASSLDGSGTDTQYF; DNA: TGTGCCAGCAGCTTGGACGGATCTGGCACAGATACGCAGTATTTT; J: TRBJ2-3; V: TRBV5-6; D: .; size: few
CDR3: CASSQDLTGLLNNQPQHF; DNA: TGCGCCAGCAGCCAAGATTTAACAGGGTTATTGAACAATCAGCCCCAGCATTTT; J: TRBJ1-5; V: TRBV4-1; D: .; size: .
CDR3: CASSLVGSWTQYF; DNA: TGTGCCAGCAGCTTAGTAGGGTCCTGGACCCAGTACTTC; J: TRBJ2-5; V: TRBV11-3; D: .; size: .
CDR3: CASSRDRRETSGSTDTQYF; DNA: TGTGCCAGCAGCCGGGACCGGAGAGAGACTAGCGGGAGCACAGATACGCAGTATTTT; J: TRBJ2-3; V: TRBV4-2; D: TRBD2; size: .
CDR3: CASRRGTSGPYEQYF; DNA: TGTGCCAGCAGGCGAGGGACTAGCGGACCCTACGAGCAGTACTTC; J: TRBJ2-7; V: TRBV6-1; D: TRBD2; size: .
CDR3: CASSQASVVAPEQFF; DNA: TGTGCCAGCAGCCAAGCCTCGGTCGTAGCCCCTGAGCAGTTCTTC; J: TRBJ2-1; V: TRBV3-1; D: .; size: .
CDR3: CSVAPGNEQFF; DNA: TGCAGCGTTGCCCCAGGTAATGAGCAGTTCTTC; J: TRBJ2-1; V: TRBV29-1; D: .; size: few
CDR3: CASSDPGAGANEQYF; DNA: TGCGCCAGCAGTGACCCTGGGGCGGGAGCCAACGAGCAGTACTTC; J: TRBJ2-7; V: TRBV10-1; D: TRBD2; size: few
CDR3: CASSYKGFDEQFF; DNA: TGTGCCAGCAGTTACAAAGGTTTCGATGAGCAGTTCTTC; J: TRBJ2-1; V: TRBV6-2/TRBV6-3; D: .; size: .
CDR3: CASSLGLAGHNEQFF; DNA: TGCGCCAGCAGCTTGGGACTAGCGGGCCACAATGAGCAGTTCTTC; J: TRBJ2-1; V: TRBV5-1; D: TRBD2; size: many
CDR3: CASSGSLGIDTGELFF; DNA: TGTGCCAGCAGCGGTAGTTTGGGTATAGACACCGGGGAGCTGTTTTTT; J: TRBJ2-2; V: TRBV9; D: .; size: few
CDR3: CSATRTGGYNEQFF; DNA: TGCAGTGCTACCCGGACAGGGGGCTACAATGAGCAGTTCTTC; J: TRBJ2-1; V: TRBV20-1; D: TRBD1; size: few
CDR3: CASSLDRLNIQYF; DNA: TGTGCCAGCAGTTTAGATCGATTAAACATTCAGTACTTC; J: TRBJ2-4; V: TRBV12-3/TRBV12-4; D: .; size: few
CDR3: CASSAGGEFSRDSVF; DNA: TGTGCCAGCAGCGCAGGGGGGGAATTTAGCCGAGATTCTGTCTTC; J: TRBJ2-1; V: TRBV5-5; D: .; size: few
CDR3: CATKGASGGYEQFF; DNA: TGTGCCACCAAGGGGGCTAGCGGTGGTTATGAGCAGTTCTTC; J: TRBJ2-1; V: TRBV24-1; D: .; size: many
CDR3: CSVALGSGEQYF; DNA: TGCAGCGTTGCTCTCGGTAGCGGCGAGCAGTACTTC; J: TRBJ2-7; V: TRBV29-1; D: .; size: few
CDR3: CALRGGRGETQYF; DNA: TGCGCCCTTCGGGGGGGGCGCGGGGAGACCCAGTACTTC; J: TRBJ2-5; V: TRBV29-1; D: TRBD2; size: .
CDR3: CASGLVYGGTGNIPRLQHF; DNA: TGTGCTAGTGGTTTGGTGTACGGGGGGACAGGTAACATCCCCCGGCTCCAGCATTTT; J: TRBJ1-5; V: TRBV12-5; D: TRBD1; size: .
CDR3: CASTHGRALETQYF; DNA: TGCGCCAGCACTCACGGGAGGGCCCTAGAGACCCAGTACTTC; J: TRBJ2-5; V: TRBV5-1; D: TRBD2; size: .
CDR3: CASIFGTSGDNEQFF; DNA: TGTGCCAGCATTTTTGGGACTAGCGGAGACAATGAGCAGTTCTTC; J: TRBJ2-1; V: TRBV12-3/TRBV12-4; D: TRBD2; size: few
CDR3: CASSNRDGNTEAFF; DNA: TGTGCCAGCAGTAACCGGGACGGAAACACTGAAGCTTTCTTT; J: TRBJ1-1; V: TRBV12-3/TRBV12-4; D: .; size: few
CDR3: CASSLGAETQYF; DNA: TGTGCCAGCAGCTTAGGTGCGGAGACCCAGTACTTC; J: TRBJ2-5; V: TRBV11-2; D: .; size: many
CDR3: CSAISGRGADTQYF; DNA: TGCAGTGCGATAAGCGGGAGGGGGGCAGATACGCAGTATTTT; J: TRBJ2-3; V: TRBV20-1; D: TRBD2; size: .
CDR3: CASSYGQMNTEAFF; DNA: TGTGCCAGCAGTTACGGGCAGATGAACACTGAAGCTTTCTTT; J: TRBJ1-1; V: TRBV6-5; D: .; size: .
CDR3: CASSQSGGTGELFF; DNA: TGTGCCAGCAGCCAAAGCGGCGGCACCGGGGAGCTGTTTTTT; J: TRBJ2-2; V: TRBV3-1; D: .; size: many